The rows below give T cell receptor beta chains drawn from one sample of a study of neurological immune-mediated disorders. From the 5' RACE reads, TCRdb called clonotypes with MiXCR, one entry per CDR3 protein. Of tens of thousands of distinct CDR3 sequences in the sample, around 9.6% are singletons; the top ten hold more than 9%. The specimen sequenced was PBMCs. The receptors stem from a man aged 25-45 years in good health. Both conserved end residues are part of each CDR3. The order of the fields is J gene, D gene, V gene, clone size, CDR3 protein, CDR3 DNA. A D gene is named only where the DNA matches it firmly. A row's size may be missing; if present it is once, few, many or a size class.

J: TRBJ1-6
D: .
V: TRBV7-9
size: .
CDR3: CASSLTGRGSSPLHF
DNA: TGTGCCAGCAGCTTAACGGGACGGGGTAGTTCACCCCTCCACTTT

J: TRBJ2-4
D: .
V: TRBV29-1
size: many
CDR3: CSVEDLRVWGNIQYF
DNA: TGCAGCGTTGAAGACCTTAGGGTCTGGGGGAACATTCAGTACTTC

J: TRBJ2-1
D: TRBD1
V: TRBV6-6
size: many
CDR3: CASKGTGDNEQFF
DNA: TGTGCCAGCAAGGGGACAGGGGACAATGAGCAGTTCTTC

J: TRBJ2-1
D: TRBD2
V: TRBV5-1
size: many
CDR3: CASSFRLAGGNEQFF
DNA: TGCGCCAGCAGCTTCCGACTAGCGGGAGGAAATGAGCAGTTCTTC

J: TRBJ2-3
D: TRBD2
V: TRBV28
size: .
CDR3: CASSWGGYGYTQYF
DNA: TGTGCCAGCAGTTGGGGGGGATATGGCTATACGCAGTATTTT

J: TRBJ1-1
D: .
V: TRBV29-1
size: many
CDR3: CSVVSGLNTEAFF
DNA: TGCAGCGTTGTGTCCGGACTGAACACTGAAGCTTTCTTT

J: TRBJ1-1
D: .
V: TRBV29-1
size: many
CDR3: CSVAPFDSDTEAFF
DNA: TGCAGCGTGGCCCCTTTCGACAGCGACACTGAAGCTTTCTTT

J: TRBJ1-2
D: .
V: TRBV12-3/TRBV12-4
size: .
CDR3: CASSPPPTDSNYGYTF
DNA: TGTGCCAGCAGTCCCCCCCCGACAGATTCTAACTATGGCTACACCTTC

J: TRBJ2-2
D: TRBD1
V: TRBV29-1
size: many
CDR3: CSVEDGTGTTGELFF
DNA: TGCAGCGTTGAAGATGGGACAGGGACCACCGGGGAGCTGTTTTTT

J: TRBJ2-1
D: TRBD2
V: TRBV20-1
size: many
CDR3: CRVPGLADNEQFF
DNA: TGCAGAGTACCGGGACTAGCCGACAATGAGCAGTTCTTC

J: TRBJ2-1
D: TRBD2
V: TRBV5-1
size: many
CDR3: CASSQPGLADSGEQFF
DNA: TGCGCCAGCAGCCAACCGGGACTAGCGGACTCCGGTGAGCAGTTCTTC

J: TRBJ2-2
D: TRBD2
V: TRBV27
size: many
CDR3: CASTPTSGRLGTGELFF
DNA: TGTGCCAGCACCCCGACTAGCGGGAGGTTGGGCACCGGGGAGCTGTTTTTT

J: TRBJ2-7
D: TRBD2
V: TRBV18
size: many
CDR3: CASSPPSRTSSREQYF
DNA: TGTGCCAGCTCACCACCGTCTCGGACTAGCTCAAGGGAGCAGTACTTC

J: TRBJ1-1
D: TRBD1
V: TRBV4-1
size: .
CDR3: CASSHPDRGESAFF
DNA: TGCGCCAGCAGCCACCCCGACAGGGGTGAGAGTGCTTTCTTT

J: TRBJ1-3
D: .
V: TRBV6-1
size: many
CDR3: CASSEADTSGNTIYF
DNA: TGTGCCAGCAGTGAAGCAGATACCTCTGGAAACACCATATATTTT

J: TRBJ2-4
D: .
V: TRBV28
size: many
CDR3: CASSYQSSGTPDKNIQYF
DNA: TGTGCCAGCAGTTATCAATCGTCAGGGACCCCTGACAAAAACATTCAGTACTTC

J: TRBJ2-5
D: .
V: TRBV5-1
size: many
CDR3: CASSHQGQETQYF
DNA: TGCGCCAGCAGCCACCAGGGCCAAGAGACCCAGTACTTC

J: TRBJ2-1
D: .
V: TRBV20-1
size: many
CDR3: CSAPPAAPAGAEQFF
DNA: TGCAGTGCTCCCCCAGCGGCGCCCGCGGGGGCTGAGCAGTTCTTC

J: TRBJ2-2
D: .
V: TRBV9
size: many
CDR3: CASSAKLGTGELFF
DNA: TGTGCCAGCAGCGCCAAACTGGGTACCGGGGAGCTGTTTTTT

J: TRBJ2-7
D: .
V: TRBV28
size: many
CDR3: CASSSGQRVYEQYF
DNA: TGTGCCAGCAGTTCAGGACAAAGAGTCTACGAGCAGTACTTC

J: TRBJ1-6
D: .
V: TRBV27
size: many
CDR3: CASSPGTSYNSPLHF
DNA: TGTGCCAGCAGTCCAGGGACCTCCTATAATTCACCCCTCCACTTT

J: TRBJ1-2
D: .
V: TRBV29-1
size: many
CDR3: CSVAPYPGVGGYGYTF
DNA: TGCAGCGTTGCCCCCTACCCTGGAGTGGGGGGCTATGGCTACACCTTC

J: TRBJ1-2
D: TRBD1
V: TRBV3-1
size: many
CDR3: CASSQTGNLNYGYTF
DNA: TGTGCCAGCAGCCAGACAGGGAACCTTAACTATGGCTACACCTTC

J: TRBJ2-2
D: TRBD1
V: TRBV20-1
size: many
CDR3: CSARATGVNTGELFF
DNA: TGCAGTGCTAGAGCCACAGGGGTCAACACCGGGGAGCTGTTTTTT

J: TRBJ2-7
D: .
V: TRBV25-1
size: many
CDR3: CASSSWDGSYEQYF
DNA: TGTGCCAGCAGTTCCTGGGACGGGTCCTACGAGCAGTACTTC

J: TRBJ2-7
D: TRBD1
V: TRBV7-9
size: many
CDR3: CASSSGVGQGAYEQYF
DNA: TGTGCCAGCAGCTCAGGCGTTGGACAGGGGGCTTACGAGCAGTACTTC

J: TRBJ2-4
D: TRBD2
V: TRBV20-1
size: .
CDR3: CSAGTSGIQYF
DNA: TGCAGTGCTGGGACTAGCGGGATTCAGTACTTC

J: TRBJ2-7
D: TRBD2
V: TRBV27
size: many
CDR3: CASSRTSGNVEQYF
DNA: TGTGCCAGCAGTCGGACTAGCGGGAACGTCGAGCAGTACTTC

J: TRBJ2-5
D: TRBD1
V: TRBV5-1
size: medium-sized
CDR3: CASSLDSQGAETQYF
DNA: TGCGCCAGCAGCTTGGATTCACAGGGGGCAGAGACCCAGTACTTC

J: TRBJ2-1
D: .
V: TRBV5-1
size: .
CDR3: CASSPRHPYNEQFF
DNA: TGCGCCAGCAGCCCCCGACATCCCTACAATGAGCAGTTCTTC